The next 31 T cell receptor beta chains were all read from a single sample in a study of cytomegalovirus exposure and HLA in healthy donors. The PCR used 60 Vbeta and 13 Jbeta primers. Generated by immunoSEQ multiplex PCR, the TCRdb table keeps only in-frame clones and is missing some. The table includes roughly 52,000 clones, roughly 50% detected once. Sequenced input: PBMCs. The receptors were sampled from a human donor in good health.

The chain is built from TRBV25-1 and TRBJ1-4; unclear D gene. The germline V gene has CDR1 MGHDK and CDR2 SYGVNS. The germline V and J ends were trimmed by 7 bases and 0 bases, with 9 bases remaining between them. The CDR3 loop spans 14 amino acids. In DNA, the CDR3 is TGTGCCAGCAAAAACACCGCAACTAATGAAAAACTGTTTTTT. This gives the protein CASKNTATNEKLFF. Full variable domain (rest looked up from reference TRBV25-1 and TRBJ1-4): EADIYQTPRYLVIGTGKKITLECSQTMGHDKMYWYQQDPGMELHLIHYSYGVNSTEKGDLSSESTVSRIRTEHFPLTLESARPSHTSQYLCASKNTATNEKLFFGSGTQLSVL.

The chain is built from TRBV29-1 and TRBJ2-5; D might be TRBD1 (6 bases). The V end was cut by 5 bases, the J end by 4 bases, with 11 bases between. The CDR3 has 12 amino acids. The germline V gene has CDR1 SQVTM and CDR2 ANQGSEA. CDR3 nucleotides: TGCAGCGTTCAGGGGCTCGCAGAGACCCAGTACTTC. Translating gives CSVQGLAETQYF.

V usage is TRBV7-6 and J usage is TRBJ2-3, with D possibly being TRBD2 (5 bases). This CDR3 has 13 residues. Trimming shortened V by 5 bases and J by 1 base, and 7 bases separated the two germline ends. Germline CDR1 is SGHVS and CDR2 is FNYEAQ. The CDR3 reads CASSARGTDTQYF. The CDR3 DNA follows: TGTGCCAGCAGCGCGCGGGGCACAGATACGCAGTATTTT.

V is TRBV6-5 and J is TRBJ1-6; no clear D. In germline, CDR1 is MNHEY, CDR2 SVGAGI. V was cut by 0 bases and J by 9 bases, with 15 bases left in between. The CDR3 has 16 residues. For the CDR3, the DNA is TGTGCCAGCAGTTACTCCGGCGGCCGCGGAGGTTCACCCCTCCACTTT. Translation: CASSYSGGRGGSPLHF.

The genes are TRBV7-3 and TRBJ2-3, with TRBD2 matching over 9 bases. The length of the CDR3 is 15 residues. With V trimmed by 4 bases and J by 4 bases, 6 bases remained unmatched. The germline V gene encodes CDR1 SGHTA and CDR2 FQGTGA. The CDR3 loop reads CASSSGGGGADTQYF. The CDR3, as DNA: TGTGCCAGCAGCTCTGGGGGCGGGGGGGCAGATACGCAGTATTTT.

The chain is built from TRBV18 and TRBJ1-1; maybe TRBD1 (6 bases). Trimming took off 6 bases at V and 2 bases at J, with 16 bases between the two ends. The V gene's germline CDR1 is KGHSH and CDR2 LQKENI. CDR3 size: 15 residues. This CDR3 is CASSQTQGLNTEAFF. CDR3 coding DNA: TGTGCCAGCTCTCAAACACAGGGACTAAACACTGAAGCTTTCTTT.

V gene TRBV5-1 combines with J gene TRBJ2-7; TRBD1 is a possible D gene (5 bases). The CDR3 runs 13 residues. Trimming stripped 4 bases from V and 4 bases from J, with 12 bases between. Germline V lookup: CDR1 SGHRS, CDR2 YFSETQ. The CDR3 DNA reads TGCGCCAGCAGCAGGTCAACAGGATACGAGCAGTACTTC. Translation gives CASSRSTGYEQYF.

The rearrangement links TRBV6-5 to TRBJ2-3, with 9 nucleotides matching TRBD1. The ends lost 5 bases at V and 6 bases at J; junction bases unmatched: 3. The CDR3 consists of 13 residues. Per germline, CDR1 MNHEY and CDR2 SVGAGI. CDR3 loop: CASSKQGADTQYF. In nucleotides, the CDR3 is TGTGCCAGCAGTAAACAGGGGGCGGATACGCAGTATTTT.

In its sample, this clone was seen a few times. J is TRBJ2-7 and V is TRBV6-5; 7 nucleotides align to TRBD1. Losses at the gene ends were 6 bases for V and 6 bases for J; bases not matched to a gene: 8. Germline assignment: CDR1 MNHEY and CDR2 SVGAGI. CDR3 size: 13 residues. The CDR3 reads CASSRQGSGEQYF. CDR3 DNA sequence: TGTGCCAGCAGCAGACAGGGATCGGGCGAGCAGTACTTC.

The chain recombines TRBV7-2 with TRBJ2-7, with TRBD1 as a possible D gene (6 bases). The CDR3 extends over 11 amino acids. From germline, CDR1 is SGHTA and CDR2 FQGNSA. V lost 5 bases to trimming and J lost 4 bases, with 6 bases between them. The CDR3 sequence is CASSDRYEQYF. In DNA, the CDR3 is TGTGCCAGCAGCGACAGGTACGAGCAGTACTTC.

Notes on this clone: Additional DNA sequences in this sample encode the identical CDR3. The chain has TRBV19 and TRBJ1-1; D unresolved. V lost 8 bases, J lost 1 base, and 5 bases lay in between. This CDR3 spans 11 amino acids. CDR1 LNHDA and CDR2 SQIVND come from the germline V gene (reference sequence). CDR3 sequence: CASRGNTEAFF. The CDR3 coding sequence is TGTGCCAGTCGAGGGAACACTGAAGCTTTCTTT. Drawing the rest from reference TRBV19 and TRBJ1-1, the complete variable domain is DGGITQSPKYLFRKEGQNVTLSCEQNLNHDAMYWYRQDPGQGLRLIYYSQIVNDFQKGDIAEGYSVSREKKESFPLTVTSAQKNPTAFYLCASRGNTEAFFGQGTRLTVV.

The chain links TRBV7-2 to TRBJ1-1; possible D gene TRBD1, 6 bases. Trimming took off 1 base at V and 6 bases at J, with 15 bases between the two ends. CDR1 is SGHTA and CDR2 is FQGNSA in the germline V gene. The CDR3 is 15 residues long. DNA of the CDR3: TGTGCCAGCAGCTTAGGTGGGCGGGGGGCTGCTGAAGCTTTCTTT. This translates into CASSLGGRGAAEAFF. Full variable domain (remainder filled in from reference TRBV7-2 and TRBJ1-1): GAGVSQSPSNKVTEKGKDVELRCDPISGHTALYWYRQSLGQGLEFLIYFQGNSAPDKSGLPSDRFSAERTGGSVSTLTIQRTQQEDSAVYLCASSLGGRGAAEAFFGQGTRLTVV.

V gene TRBV19 combines with J gene TRBJ1-1; tentatively, D is TRBD1 (5 bases). Looked up from germline, CDR1 is LNHDA and CDR2 is SQIVND (reference sequence). This CDR3 is 15 amino acids long. Trimming took off 3 bases at V and 1 base at J, with 12 bases between the two ends. The CDR3 spells CASSIWEGSNTEAFF. CDR3 in DNA: TGTGCCAGTAGTATCTGGGAGGGGTCGAACACTGAAGCTTTCTTT.

The chain employs TRBV7-3 and TRBJ1-6; D is possibly TRBD1 (5 bases). V gave up 4 bases and J gave up 9 bases, with 13 bases separating them. The length of the CDR3 is 14 residues. Per germline, CDR1 SGHTA and CDR2 FQGTGA. The CDR3 here is CASSSPGGGSPLHF. DNA of the CDR3: TGTGCCAGCAGCTCCCCGGGCGGGGGTTCACCCCTCCACTTT.

The chain employs TRBV19 and TRBJ2-3; D perhaps matches TRBD2 (5 bases). Trimming cost V 5 bases and J 5 bases, with 14 bases left between them. The germline gives CDR1 LNHDA, CDR2 SQIVND (reference sequence). CDR3 length: 14 residues. The CDR3 is CASSRVGKGDTQYF. Here the CDR3 DNA reads TGTGCCAGTAGTCGGGTCGGGAAGGGAGATACGCAGTATTTT.

This chain links TRBV9 with TRBJ1-1, with D maybe TRBD1 (6 bases). Germline values: CDR1 SGDLS, CDR2 YYNGEE. V dropped 5 bases and J dropped 1 base, with 15 bases sitting between them. This CDR3 contains 15 residues. In DNA, the CDR3 is TGTGCCAGCAGTAAAACAGGGTTGAAGAACACTGAAGCTTTCTTT. It encodes CASSKTGLKNTEAFF.

The chain combines TRBV7-6 with TRBJ2-1; TRBD2 might be the D (7 bases). The germline V gene encodes CDR1 SGHVS and CDR2 FNYEAQ. This CDR3 is built from 17 residues. V gave up 0 bases and J gave up 5 bases, with 17 bases separating them. This CDR3 is CASSLALTRGRDNEQFF. Written as DNA, the CDR3 is TGTGCCAGCAGCTTAGCACTGACGCGGGGGCGGGACAATGAGCAGTTCTTC.

Details on this clone: Mismatch with germline at one junction end may stem from a read error. The chain couples TRBV2 to TRBJ2-3; 9 positions match TRBD2. The germline CDR1 and CDR2 sequences are SNHLY and FYNNEI. There are 15 residues in the CDR3. CDR3 DNA: TGTGCCAGCAGTGAGGAGTCTAGCGGGGCACATTCCCTCTTTTTT. Protein sequence: CASSEESSGAHSLFF.

CDR3 amino acids: CASSLGTEETQYF. As DNA, the CDR3 is TGTGCCAGCAGTCTCGGGACAGAAGAGACCCAGTACTTC. V and J are TRBV7-3 and TRBJ2-5; TRBD1 aligns across 7 bases. CDR1 and CDR2 from the germline V gene are SGHTA and FQGTGA. This CDR3 has 13 residues. V lost 6 bases and J lost 3; bases outside the gene matches: 4. The full variable domain, rest sourced from reference TRBV7-3 and TRBJ2-5, is GAGVSQTPSNKVTEKGKYVELRCDPISGHTALYWYRQSLGQGPEFLIYFQGTGAADDSGLPNDRFFAVRPEGSVSTLKIQRTERGDSAVYLCASSLGTEETQYFGPGTRLLVL.

V and J are TRBV6-1 and TRBJ2-5, with D perhaps TRBD1 (5 bases). Trimming pared 3 bases from V and 5 bases from J, leaving 16 bases between. The CDR3 is 15 residues long. The germline V gene encodes CDR1 MNHNS and CDR2 SASEGT. The CDR3 region has the DNA TGTGCCAGCAGTGATACCCCTCAGGGATATGAGACCCAGTACTTC. It is translated as CASSDTPQGYETQYF.

This clone has more than one count but fewer than ten. The V gene is TRBV5-1, the J gene TRBJ1-1, with D maybe TRBD1 (6 bases). V shed 4 bases and J shed 0 bases, with 16 bases lying between them. The germline V gene has CDR1 SGHRS and CDR2 YFSETQ. The CDR3 consists of 16 residues. CDR3 protein: CASSPDSRVMNTEAFF. The CDR3 DNA follows: TGCGCCAGCAGCCCGGACAGTCGGGTAATGAACACTGAAGCTTTCTTT.

This clone has only a few counts. This chain uses TRBV4-2 with TRBJ2-1, with D unclear. The V end was cut by 0 bases, the J end by 0 bases, with 15 bases between. The germline CDR1 and CDR2 sequences are LGHNA and YNFKEQ. The CDR3 is made up of 18 amino acids. CDR3 sequence reads: CASSQEITDLSSYNEQFF. CDR3 coding DNA: TGTGCCAGCAGCCAAGAAATCACAGATTTATCCTCCTACAATGAGCAGTTCTTC.

CDR3 sequence reads: CASSLGQGAYEQYF. As DNA, the CDR3 is TGTGCCAGCAGCTTGGGACAGGGGGCCTACGAGCAGTACTTC. The V call is TRBV5-6, the J call TRBJ2-7; 9 nucleotides match TRBD1. Germline values: CDR1 SGHDT, CDR2 YYEEEE. The CDR3 totals 14 residues. The junction had 0 bases not matched to a gene; V was cut back by 0 bases and J by 2 bases.

V and J are TRBV5-1 and TRBJ1-2; 8 positions match TRBD1. Per germline, CDR1 SGHRS and CDR2 YFSETQ. There are 14 residues in the CDR3. With 1 base clipped from V and 3 bases from J, the junction kept 2 bases outside the gene matches. CDR3 DNA sequence: TGCGCCAGCAGCTTGCCACAGGGGGACTATGGCTACACCTTC. Protein product: CASSLPQGDYGYTF.

The chain has TRBV6-5 and TRBJ1-1; D perhaps matches TRBD1 (6 bases). The V and J ends lost 2 bases and 2 bases respectively, with 9 bases between them. There are 14 residues in the CDR3. Per the germline V gene, CDR1 is MNHEY and CDR2 is SVGAGI. CDR3 sequence (DNA): TGTGCCAGCAGTTACGGGGGGGCCAACACTGAAGCTTTCTTT. Protein: CASSYGGANTEAFF.

V and J are TRBV15 and TRBJ1-6; 8 bases align to TRBD1. Trimming cost V 1 base and J 9 bases; bases outside gene matches: 2. This CDR3 spans 14 amino acids. Germline V lookup: CDR1 LNHNV, CDR2 YYDKDF (reference sequence). The CDR3 nucleotides are TGTGCCACCAGCAGAGGGACAGGGAGTTCACCCCTCCACTTT. Amino acid sequence: CATSRGTGSSPLHF.

This sequence joins TRBV6-5 and TRBJ1-5, with D uncertain. There are 13 residues in the CDR3. Trimming stripped 3 bases from V and 1 base from J, with 4 bases between. Germline V CDR1 and CDR2: MNHEY, SVGAGI. CDR3 sequence reads: CASSYESNQPQHF. CDR3 DNA: TGTGCCAGCAGTTATGAGAGCAATCAGCCCCAGCATTTT.

The gene calls are TRBV15 and TRBJ2-5; D perhaps matches TRBD2 (6 bases). Judging by the DNA end, TRBJ2-7 fits better; the J call may be wrong. Per germline, CDR1 LNHNV and CDR2 YYDKDF (reference sequence). The CDR3 totals 15 residues. The CDR3 region has the DNA TGTGCCACCAGCAGAGGCCCGGGGGTGGGGTACGAGCAGTACTTC. This sequence encodes CATSRGPGVGYEQYF.

The chain recombines TRBV6-5 with TRBJ1-6, with TRBD1 matching 7 bases. With V trimmed by 4 bases and J by 6 bases, 9 bases remained unmatched. The CDR3 runs to 16 residues. The germline V gene encodes CDR1 MNHEY and CDR2 SVGAGI. The DNA of the CDR3 is TGTGCCAGCAGTTCGCGGACAGGAAGACCTAATTCACCCCTCCACTTT. It translates to CASSSRTGRPNSPLHF.

This clone counts as medium-sized. A read error is possible here, since a much larger clone lies one base away. This rearrangement joins TRBV18 to TRBJ2-7; maybe TRBD1 (6 bases). Germline V gene data show CDR1 as KGHSH and CDR2 as LQKENI. The CDR3 consists of 16 residues. V lost 0 bases to trimming and J lost 7 bases, with 19 bases between them. The CDR3 sequence: CASSPPGQGFFREQYF. CDR3 DNA sequence: TGTGCCAGCTCACCACCGGGGCAGGGGTTTTTTAGAGAGCAGTACTTC.

This clone came up a few times. The V call is TRBV2, the J call TRBJ2-5; a weak D match, TRBD1 (5 bases). The V end lost 3 bases, the J end lost 6 bases, and 14 bases lay between the germline ends. The CDR3 is 14 residues long. CDR1 is SNHLY, CDR2 FYNNEI, per germline. This CDR3 reads CASSEGWGGQTQYF. The CDR3 DNA follows: TGTGCCAGCAGTGAGGGCTGGGGCGGACAGACCCAGTACTTC.